This T cell receptor beta chain came from a study of T cell changes during pregnancy in multiple sclerosis. Produced via immunoSEQ multiplex PCR; TCRdb's table is partial and in-frame only. The data contain 75,000 to 95,000 clones, around 94% of them seen just once; the ten biggest clones take up less than 0.15%. The CDR3 has 11 amino acids. Trimming took off 4 bases at V and 4 bases at J, with 7 bases between the two ends. CDR1 is DFQATT, CDR2 SNEGSKA, per germline (reference sequence). The clonotype originates from a female donor with multiple sclerosis, enrolled in a pregnancy study. The V call is TRBV20-1, the J call TRBJ1-1; tentatively, D is TRBD1 (6 bases). This material consisted of CD4+ T cells from peripheral blood mononuclear cells, taken after pregnancy. The CDR3 sequence: CSATRGTEAFF. The CDR3 DNA follows: TGCAGTGCTACCAGGGGCACTGAAGCTTTCTTT.